This T cell receptor (beta chain) appears in the sequencing data of a study of blood T cell repertoires in COVID-19. Overall study context: The study drew acute and convalescent COVID-19 samples from the United States, Italy and Spain. Nucleic acid was either cDNA or gDNA, and it came from T cells, B-cell-depleted T cells, or PBMCs.

CDR3 length: 14 amino acids. The germline CDR1 and CDR2 sequences are ENHRY and SYGVKD. V lost 4 bases and J 4 bases, leaving 10 bases between the germline ends. Original data processing: It was from reference gene primer amplification that nucleated cell counts were estimated. Assay used: immunoSEQ multiplex PCR; TCRdb lists only in-frame clones, some missing. From that table come the V and J calls and clone size; the DNA was used to work out D and trimming. The sample yields 150,000 to 200,000 clones, roughly 80% seen once. The specimen sequenced was peripheral blood. The origin of this receptor is a man aged 65-85 years with acute or convalescent COVID-19. The gene calls are TRBV10-3 and TRBJ1-4; D call uncertain. The CDR3 here is CAISGGVDNEKLFF. CDR3 bases: TGTGCCATCAGTGGCGGGGTCGATAATGAAAAACTGTTTTTT.